What follows are 25 T cell receptor beta chains derived from one specimen sequenced in a study of cytomegalovirus exposure and HLA in healthy donors. 60 Vbeta and 13 Jbeta primers were used in PCR. Sequencing used immunoSEQ multiplex PCR; TCRdb keeps in-frame clones, though not all of them. The table lists more than 130,000 clones, just under 80% of them singletons. The sample consisted of PBMCs. Every receptor here comes from a man aged 25 to 40 in good health and CMV-seronegative.

The genes are TRBV6-1 and TRBJ1-1; D remains ambiguous. Trimming shortened V by 6 bases and J by 5 bases, and 10 bases separated the two germline ends. The CDR3 consists of 12 residues. Per the germline V gene, CDR1 is MNHNS and CDR2 is SASEGT. This CDR3 reads CASRFQWTEAFF. In DNA form, the CDR3 reads TGTGCCAGCAGATTTCAGTGGACTGAAGCTTTCTTT.

The rearrangement joins TRBV5-1 to TRBJ2-2, with a tentative D call TRBD1 (6 bases). The CDR3 is 14 amino acids. In germline, CDR1 is SGHRS, CDR2 YFSETQ. Trimming cost V 0 bases and J 7 bases, with 10 bases left between them. DNA of the CDR3: TGCGCCAGCAGCTTGGACAGGGTGAACGGGGAGCTGTTTTTT. This translates into CASSLDRVNGELFF.

The V call is TRBV2, the J call TRBJ2-1; 9 nucleotides match TRBD2. Per the germline V gene, CDR1 is SNHLY and CDR2 is FYNNEI. V shed 6 bases, J shed 7 bases, and the junction held 10 bases outside the gene matches. The CDR3 is made up of 15 amino acids. The CDR3 loop reads CASRVLAGTGNEQFF. The CDR3 nucleotides are TGTGCCAGCAGGGTACTAGCGGGTACTGGGAATGAGCAGTTCTTC.

The chain uses TRBV6-5 and TRBJ1-2; a possible D gene is TRBD1 (5 bases). The V and J ends lost 3 bases and 2 bases respectively, with 10 bases between them. Germline lookup yields CDR1 MNHEY and CDR2 SVGAGI. The CDR3 has 14 amino acids. CDR3 DNA: TGTGCCAGCAGTTATTCAGGGTTCAACTATGGCTACACCTTC. Translated, it gives CASSYSGFNYGYTF.

As to this clone: This CDR3 is also generated by other DNA sequences in the sample. This sequence joins TRBV19 and TRBJ1-2; D gene ambiguous. Germline CDR1 is LNHDA and CDR2 is SQIVND (reference sequence). The CDR3 has 12 amino acids. Between the trimmed V and J ends, which lost 3 bases and 4 bases, there was a span of 6 bases. In DNA, the CDR3 is TGTGCCAGTAGTATTCCAGGCTATGGCTACACCTTC. This codes for CASSIPGYGYTF.

The gene calls are TRBV15 and TRBJ2-1, with D perhaps TRBD2 (6 bases). CDR3 length: 12 residues. Germline V gives CDR1 LNHNV, CDR2 YYDKDF (reference sequence). V lost 5 bases and J 9 bases, leaving 11 bases between the germline ends. The CDR3 region has the DNA TGTGCCACCAGCGCCCTGGGAGGTGAGCAGTTCTTC. This gives the protein CATSALGGEQFF. Based on the CDR3 plus reference TRBV15 and TRBJ2-1, the full variable domain is DAMVIQNPRYQVTQFGKPVTLSCSQTLNHNVMYWYQQKSSQAPKLLFHYYDKDFNNEADTPDNFQSRRPNTSFCFLDIRSPGLGDTAMYLCATSALGGEQFFGPGTRLTVL.

This clone was observed a handful of times. This sequence joins TRBV28 and TRBJ1-3, with TRBD1 identical over 8 bases. This CDR3 is 16 amino acids long. The V and J ends lost 5 bases and 3 bases, in that order; junction bases with no gene match: 9. Per the germline V gene, CDR1 is MDHEN and CDR2 is SYDVKM. The CDR3 DNA is TGTGCCAGCAGTCCCGGTTGGGGGACAGGTGGAAACACCATATATTTT. This translates into CASSPGWGTGGNTIYF.

The V call is TRBV9, the J call TRBJ2-7; a possible D gene is TRBD1 (6 bases). The CDR3 length is 15 residues. The V and J ends lost 4 bases and 7 bases respectively, with 21 bases between them. The germline gives CDR1 SGDLS, CDR2 YYNGEE. CDR3 residues: CASSYRAGDTREQYF. CDR3 bases: TGTGCCAGCAGCTATAGGGCAGGGGATACGCGGGAGCAGTACTTC.

This sequence joins TRBV29-1 and TRBJ1-5; 10 bases fit TRBD1. Germline CDR1 is SQVTM and CDR2 is ANQGSEA. Losses at the gene ends were 4 bases for V and 8 bases for J; bases not matched to a gene: 5. This CDR3 spans 13 amino acids. The CDR3 spells CSVGDRGHEPQHF. Here the CDR3 DNA reads TGCAGCGTTGGAGACAGGGGGCACGAGCCCCAGCATTTT.

J is TRBJ1-1 and V is TRBV7-2; D not resolved. Between the trimmed V and J ends, which lost 1 base and 3 bases, there was a span of 6 bases. Germline CDR1 is SGHTA and CDR2 is FQGNSA. The CDR3 is made up of 13 amino acids. The CDR3 loop is CASSLGRYTEAFF. The DNA of the CDR3 is TGTGCCAGCAGCTTAGGGCGGTACACTGAAGCTTTCTTT.

This rearrangement joins TRBV28 to TRBJ2-5; a possible D gene is TRBD1 (5 bases). The CDR3 loop spans 15 amino acids. The V and J ends lost 2 bases and 2 bases respectively, with 12 bases between them. Germline V gives CDR1 MDHEN, CDR2 SYDVKM. CDR3 DNA sequence: TGTGCCAGCAGTTTAATGGGCCAGGGTCAAGAGACCCAGTACTTC. It yields the protein CASSLMGQGQETQYF.

The sample holds a few counts of this clone. The rearrangement links TRBV6-5 to TRBJ2-7; D may be TRBD1 (6 bases). Germline V gene data show CDR1 as MNHEY and CDR2 as SVGAGI. This CDR3 is 14 amino acids long. V was trimmed by 2 bases and J by 6 bases, leaving 14 bases between them. CDR3 in amino acids: CASSYDRTGGEQYF. CDR3 nucleotides: TGTGCCAGCAGTTACGACAGGACCGGCGGCGAGCAGTACTTC.

This rearrangement joins TRBV4-1 to TRBJ1-1, with 8 bases fitting TRBD1. V shed 5 bases and J 0 bases; nucleotides not matched to a gene: 8. The CDR3 consists of 16 residues. Per the germline V gene, CDR1 is MGHRA and CDR2 is YSYEKL. The CDR3 bases are TGCGCCAGCAGCTTGCAGCAGGGGGCCATGAACACTGAAGCTTTCTTT. Translating gives CASSLQQGAMNTEAFF.

V gene TRBV4-1 combines with J gene TRBJ2-7; TRBD2 agrees at 9 bases. The CDR3 length is 17 residues. Looked up from germline, CDR1 is MGHRA and CDR2 is YSYEKL. The ends lost 0 bases at V and 5 bases at J; junction bases unmatched: 11. In DNA, the CDR3 is TGCGCCAGCAGCCAAGAGGCCAGGGCGGGGGGGCCGGACGAGCAGTACTTC. Protein product: CASSQEARAGGPDEQYF.

Sample share makes this clone medium-sized. J is TRBJ2-7 and V is TRBV6-5; perhaps TRBD2 as D (6 bases). Germline loops: CDR1 MNHEY, CDR2 SVGAGI. The CDR3 runs 13 residues. The V gene lost 0 bases and the J gene lost 7 bases, with 10 bases spanning the gap. The CDR3 DNA is TGTGCCAGCAGTTACTCGCCAGGGAGGGAGCAGTACTTC. Translating it yields CASSYSPGREQYF.

This rearrangement joins TRBV6-5 to TRBJ1-3, with D unclear. Germline V gene sequence: CDR1 MNHEY, CDR2 SVGAGI. The CDR3 runs 13 residues. The V end was cut by 4 bases, the J end by 2 bases, with 6 bases between. The CDR3 sequence: CASSFQTGNTIYF. For the CDR3, the DNA is TGTGCCAGCAGTTTCCAAACTGGAAACACCATATATTTT.

The V and J genes are TRBV19 and TRBJ1-5; no reliable D call. CDR3 length: 15 amino acids. Germline assignment: CDR1 LNHDA and CDR2 SQIVND (reference sequence). The V gene lost 1 base and the J gene lost 3 bases, with 10 bases spanning the gap. CDR3 amino acids: CASSIGHPINQPQHF. The DNA for the CDR3 is TGTGCCAGTAGTATAGGGCATCCCATCAATCAGCCCCAGCATTTT.

This clone was counted between two and nine times. The gene calls are TRBV4-1 and TRBJ1-1; unclear D gene. CDR1 is MGHRA and CDR2 is YSYEKL in the germline V gene. The germline V and J ends were trimmed by 4 bases and 0 bases, with 6 bases remaining between them. This CDR3 has 13 amino acids. The CDR3 DNA sequence: TGCGCCAGCAGCCCGAACTTGAACACTGAAGCTTTCTTT. It codes for CASSPNLNTEAFF.

The CDR3: CASSEALASGRISTDTQYF. The CDR3 DNA reads as TGTGCCAGCAGTGAAGCGCTGGCTAGCGGGAGGATTAGCACAGATACGCAGTATTTT. This chain links TRBV6-1 with TRBJ2-3; 11 nucleotides align to TRBD2. The CDR3 length is 19 residues. Germline loops: CDR1 MNHNS, CDR2 SASEGT. V shed 0 bases and J 0 bases; nucleotides not matched to a gene: 8.

This chain uses TRBV5-8 with TRBJ1-1; tentatively, D is TRBD1 (5 bases). In germline, CDR1 is SGHTS, CDR2 YDEGEE. There are 14 residues in the CDR3. Trimming took 1 base from V and 8 from J, leaving 15 bases between them. The CDR3 DNA follows: TGTGCCAGCAGCTTGTCAGGGCCCGTGGGCGAAGCTTTCTTT. Protein: CASSLSGPVGEAFF.

The chain joins TRBV28 to TRBJ1-5; TRBD1 matches at 11 bases. CDR1 is MDHEN, CDR2 SYDVKM, per germline. The V and J ends lost 10 bases and 1 base, in that order; junction bases with no gene match: 18. The CDR3 is 19 residues long. For the CDR3, the DNA is TGTGCCACCACCGGAGCCCTGGGGGGACAGGGGGGGAGCAATCAGCCCCAGCATTTT. Protein product: CATTGALGGQGGSNQPQHF. Complete variable domain (other parts from reference TRBV28 and TRBJ1-5): DVKVTQSSRYLVKRTGEKVFLECVQDMDHENMFWYRQDPGLGLRLIYFSYDVKMKEKGDIPEGYSVSREKKERFSLILESASTNQTSMYLCATTGALGGQGGSNQPQHFGDGTRLSIL.

The CDR3 bases are TGCGCCAGCAGCCAAGATTTCGGGGTTTGGACTGAAGCTTTCTTT. As protein: CASSQDFGVWTEAFF. The gene calls are TRBV4-1 and TRBJ1-1; no reliable D call. Germline V gene sequence: CDR1 MGHRA, CDR2 YSYEKL. The CDR3 runs to 15 residues. V was pared by 0 bases and J by 5 bases, with 13 bases between.

J is TRBJ2-2 and V is TRBV5-4, with 7 nucleotides matching TRBD2. Germline CDR1 is SGHNT and CDR2 is YYREEE (reference sequence). Trimming took 7 bases from V and 3 from J; bases not matched to a gene: 12. There are 16 residues in the CDR3. The CDR3 DNA is TGTGCCAGCCGGGACCGGGAGGTAGGGGACACCGGGGAGCTGTTTTTT. Amino acids: CASRDREVGDTGELFF.

This clone was observed a handful of times. The rearrangement uses TRBV6-1 and TRBJ1-5; the match to TRBD1 covers 7 bases. The CDR3 runs 15 residues. Germline CDR1 reads MNHNS; CDR2 reads SASEGT. J was trimmed by 2 bases and V by 6 bases; bases with no gene match: 7. The CDR3 reads CASRYDRAGNQPQHF. CDR3 nucleotide sequence: TGTGCCAGCAGGTACGACAGGGCAGGCAATCAGCCCCAGCATTTT.

This clone was recorded a few times. The genes are TRBV6-5 and TRBJ2-3; 7 bases are shared with TRBD1. J lost 13 bases, V lost 3 bases, and 10 bases had no gene match. This CDR3 has 13 residues. The germline gives CDR1 MNHEY, CDR2 SVGAGI. The CDR3 DNA reads as TGTGCCAGCAGTTATTCGGCCGGGGACAGTGAGTATTTT. It translates to CASSYSAGDSEYF.